The entry below gives a single TCR beta chain sequence along with its context. What it recognizes is unknown. The sample comes from a study of cytomegalovirus exposure and HLA in healthy donors. Notes on the study in general: Generally TCR sequences proved uncommon, though certain public TCRs appeared in numerous donors.

The CDR3 is made up of 15 amino acids. CDR1 is SGHRS, CDR2 YFSETQ, per germline. V was shortened by 4 bases and J by 3 bases, with 17 bases between the two germline ends. The PCR made use of 60 Vbeta and 13 Jbeta primers. Method: immunoSEQ multiplex PCR; TCRdb's copy keeps in-frame clones and lacks some. Its table lists around 100,000 clones. The sequence derives from a man aged 35 to 55 in good health and CMV-seropositive. J is TRBJ2-7 and V is TRBV5-1; D may be TRBD1 (6 bases). Sequenced: PBMCs. CDR3 in amino acids: CASSRTGHPDYEQYF. The CDR3 DNA reads as TGCGCCAGCAGCAGAACGGGACACCCCGACTACGAGCAGTACTTC.